The clone carrying this TCR beta chain occurred a few times. The data derive from a study of blood T cell repertoires in COVID-19. Overall study: Sources were T cells, B-cell-depleted T cells, or PBMCs; the material itself was cDNA or gDNA.

The germline CDR1 and CDR2 sequences are MNHNY and SVGAGI (reference sequence). The CDR3 is made up of 14 amino acids. V shed 6 bases and J 9 bases; nucleotides not matched to a gene: 5. Original analysis: Scientists estimated how many nucleated cells there were by amplifying reference gene primers. Method: immunoSEQ multiplex PCR; TCRdb's copy keeps in-frame clones and lacks some. V and J calls and clone size are those listed in that table; D and trimming were worked out from the DNA. The sample consists of roughly 100,000 clones, 84% of them appearing once. V and J are TRBV6-6 and TRBJ1-6; 10 bases fit TRBD1. This sequence originates from a woman aged 55-69 years with acute or convalescent COVID-19. The sample consisted of peripheral blood. The CDR3 sequence is CASSRGTGASPLHF. DNA for the CDR3: TGTGCCAGCAGCCGCGGGACAGGGGCTTCACCCCTCCACTTT.